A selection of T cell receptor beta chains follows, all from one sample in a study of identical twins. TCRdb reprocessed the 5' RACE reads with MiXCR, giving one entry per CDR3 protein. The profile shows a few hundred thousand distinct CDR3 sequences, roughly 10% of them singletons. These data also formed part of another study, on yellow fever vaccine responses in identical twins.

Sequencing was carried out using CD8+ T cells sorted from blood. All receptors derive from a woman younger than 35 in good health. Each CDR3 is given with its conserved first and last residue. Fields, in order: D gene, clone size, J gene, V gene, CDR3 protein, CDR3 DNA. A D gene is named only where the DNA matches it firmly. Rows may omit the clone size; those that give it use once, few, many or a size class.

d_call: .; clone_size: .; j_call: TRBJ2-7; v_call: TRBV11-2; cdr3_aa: CASSWRSGPEQYF; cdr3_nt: TGTGCCAGCAGCTGGAGATCAGGACCCGAGCAGTACTTC
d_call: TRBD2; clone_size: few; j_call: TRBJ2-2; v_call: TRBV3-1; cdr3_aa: CASSPGAGVNAGELFF; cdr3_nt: TGTGCCAGCAGCCCGGGAGCGGGAGTTAACGCCGGGGAGCTGTTTTTT
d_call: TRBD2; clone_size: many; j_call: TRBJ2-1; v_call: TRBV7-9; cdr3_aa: CASSLGGLAGANEQFF; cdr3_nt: TGTGCCAGCAGCTTAGGCGGACTAGCGGGAGCCAATGAGCAGTTCTTC
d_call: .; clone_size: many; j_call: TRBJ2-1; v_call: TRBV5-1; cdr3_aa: CASSLGPEQFF; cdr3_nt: TGCGCCAGCAGCTTGGGACCTGAGCAGTTCTTC
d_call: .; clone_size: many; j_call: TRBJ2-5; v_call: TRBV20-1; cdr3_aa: CSARVTTVQETQYF; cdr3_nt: TGCAGTGCTAGGGTCACGACAGTACAAGAGACCCAGTACTTC
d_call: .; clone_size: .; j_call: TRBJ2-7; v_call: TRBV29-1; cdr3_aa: CSVGVDTSYEQYF; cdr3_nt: TGCAGCGTTGGCGTAGATACATCCTACGAGCAGTACTTC
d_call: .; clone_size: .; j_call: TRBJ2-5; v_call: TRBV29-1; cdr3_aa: CSVEGGDLQETQYF; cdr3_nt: TGCAGCGTTGAAGGCGGGGATCTCCAAGAGACCCAGTACTTC
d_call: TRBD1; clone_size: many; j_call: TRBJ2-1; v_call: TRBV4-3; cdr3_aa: CASSAGQGGNEQFF; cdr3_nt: TGCGCCAGCAGCGCGGGACAGGGTGGCAATGAGCAGTTCTTC
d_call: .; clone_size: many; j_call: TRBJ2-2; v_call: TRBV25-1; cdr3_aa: CASSYGSLGELFF; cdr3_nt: TGTGCCAGCAGTTACGGTTCCCTCGGGGAGCTGTTTTTT
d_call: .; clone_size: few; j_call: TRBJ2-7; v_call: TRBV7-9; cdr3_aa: CASSLKLPPGEDYEQYF; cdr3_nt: TGTGCCAGCAGCTTAAAGCTCCCCCCAGGGGAGGATTACGAGCAGTACTTC
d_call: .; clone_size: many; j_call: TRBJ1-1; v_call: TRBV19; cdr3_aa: CASNAGWTEAFF; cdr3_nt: TGTGCCAGTAACGCGGGTTGGACTGAAGCTTTCTTT
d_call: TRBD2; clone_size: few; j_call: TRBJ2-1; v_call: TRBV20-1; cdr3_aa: CSARLAGTAYNEQFF; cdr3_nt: TGCAGTGCTAGACTAGCGGGTACGGCCTACAATGAGCAGTTCTTC
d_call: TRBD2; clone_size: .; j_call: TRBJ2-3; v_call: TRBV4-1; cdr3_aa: CASRLAGGNTQYF; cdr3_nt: TGCGCCAGCAGACTAGCGGGAGGGAATACGCAGTATTTT
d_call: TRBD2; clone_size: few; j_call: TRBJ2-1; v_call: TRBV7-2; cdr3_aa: CASSLRGSLINEQFF; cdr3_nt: TGTGCCAGCAGCTTACGCGGGAGTCTCATCAATGAGCAGTTCTTC
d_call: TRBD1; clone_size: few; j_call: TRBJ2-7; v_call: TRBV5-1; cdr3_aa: CASSAGQEYLREQYF; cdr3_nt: TGCGCCAGCAGCGCGGGACAGGAATATTTACGGGAGCAGTACTTC
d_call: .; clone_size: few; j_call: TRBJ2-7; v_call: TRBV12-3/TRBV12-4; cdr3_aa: CASSLLGRGRDEQYF; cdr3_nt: TGTGCCAGCAGTTTACTGGGCAGGGGACGGGACGAGCAGTACTTC
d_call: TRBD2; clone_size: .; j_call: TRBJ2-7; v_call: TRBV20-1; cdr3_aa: CSASPLGGAWEQYF; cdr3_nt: TGCAGTGCTAGTCCTCTCGGGGGGGCCTGGGAGCAGTACTTC
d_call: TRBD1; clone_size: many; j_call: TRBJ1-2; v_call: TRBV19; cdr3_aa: CASSPGTGGLFGYTF; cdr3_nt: TGTGCCAGTAGCCCCGGGACAGGGGGCTTGTTTGGCTACACCTTC
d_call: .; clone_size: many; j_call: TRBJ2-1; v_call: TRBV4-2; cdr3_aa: CASSQDLEGARSYNEQFF; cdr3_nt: TGTGCCAGCAGCCAAGATTTGGAGGGGGCGAGATCCTACAATGAGCAGTTCTTC
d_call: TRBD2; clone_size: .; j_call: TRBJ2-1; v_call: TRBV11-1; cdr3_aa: CASSPGLAGGLSYNEQFF; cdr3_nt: TGTGCCAGCAGCCCCGGACTAGCGGGGGGGCTTTCCTACAATGAGCAGTTCTTC
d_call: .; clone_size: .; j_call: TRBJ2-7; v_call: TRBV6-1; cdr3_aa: CASSPRTPSTYEQYF; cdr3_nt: TGTGCCAGCAGCCCCCGGACACCGAGTACCTACGAGCAGTACTTC
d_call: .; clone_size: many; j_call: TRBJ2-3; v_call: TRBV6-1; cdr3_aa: CASTLTDTQYF; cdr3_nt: TGTGCCAGCACCTTAACAGATACGCAGTATTTT
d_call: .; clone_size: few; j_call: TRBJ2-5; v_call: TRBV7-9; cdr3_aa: CASSLVDAPQETQYF; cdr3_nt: TGTGCCAGCAGCTTAGTGGACGCCCCCCAAGAGACCCAGTACTTC